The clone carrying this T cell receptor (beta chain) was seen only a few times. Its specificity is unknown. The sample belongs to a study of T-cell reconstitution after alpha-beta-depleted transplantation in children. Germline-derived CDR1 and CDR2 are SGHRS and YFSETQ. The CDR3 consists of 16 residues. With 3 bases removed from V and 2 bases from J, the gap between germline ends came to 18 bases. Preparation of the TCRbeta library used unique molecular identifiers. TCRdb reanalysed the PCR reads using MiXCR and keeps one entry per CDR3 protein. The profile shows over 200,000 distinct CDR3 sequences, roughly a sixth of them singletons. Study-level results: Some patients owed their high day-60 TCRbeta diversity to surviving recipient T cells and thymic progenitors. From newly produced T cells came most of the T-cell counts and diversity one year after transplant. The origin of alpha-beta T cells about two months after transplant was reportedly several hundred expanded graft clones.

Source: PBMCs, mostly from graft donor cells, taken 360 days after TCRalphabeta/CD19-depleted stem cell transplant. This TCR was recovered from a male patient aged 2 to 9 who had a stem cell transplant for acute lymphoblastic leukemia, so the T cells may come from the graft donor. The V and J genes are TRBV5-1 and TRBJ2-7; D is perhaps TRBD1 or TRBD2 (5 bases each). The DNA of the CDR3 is TGCGCCAGCAGCTACCGCCCCGGGACCGATGCCTACGAGCAGTACTTC. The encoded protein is CASSYRPGTDAYEQYF.